This T cell receptor (beta chain) was sequenced for a study of blood T cell repertoires in COVID-19 (dated by TCRdb to 2019 to 2021). Regarding the study in general: The collaborator samples originated in the United States, Italy and Spain and spanned the acute and convalescent phases of COVID-19. The material from the prospective study consisted of cDNA or gDNA derived from T cells, B-cell-depleted T cells, or PBMCs. Deeply sampled blood TCRbeta repertoires from subjects exposed to, actively infected with, or recovered from COVID-19 were included in the dataset. The repertoires were released in a freely available public database meant as a resource for research on the immune response to SARS-CoV-2. Samples were obtained from the ongoing ImmuneRACE study (first 160 participants) and from approximately 1,200 subjects provided by 6 global collaborators. The sample metadata nearly always contained a de-identified subject ID, COVID-19 status, age in years and sex. Where HLA class I and class II types were available, the types were taken from metadata supplied by the sample provider, not from assay-based typing.

The immunoSEQ Assay, a bias-controlled multiplex PCR, was used to amplify TCRbeta CDR3 regions from genomic DNA. Per the original workflow: Nucleated cell counts per sample were estimated from amplification of reference gene primers within the assay. Sequence reads were collapsed and filtered to measure the absolute abundance of every unique TCRbeta CDR3 rearrangement. For each sample, productive Simpson clonality was calculated as the square root of Simpson's diversity index over productive rearrangements. Drawn from immuneACCESS, this table holds only the in-frame rearrangements with V and J called that TCRdb kept. Clones are partly lost; checked studies trace under half to an unresolved V gene and leave the rest unexplained. The V and J calls and the clone size are those of that table, but D and trimming were determined from the DNA. In all, the sample holds about 160,000 clones, and over 85% of those were seen once. Roughly 1.9% of the sample rests with the top ten.

Findings and caveats that apply to the study as a whole: Clinical and demographic metadata were provided uncurated, with the amount varying by source and participant.

Measured from the cysteine to the phenylalanine, the CDR3 is 13 residues long. Just CDR3 DNA is preserved here, 39 bases in frame from base 1. Deletion took 5 bases off V and 7 bases off J, with a span of 14 bases between the germline ends. The germline V gene encodes CDR1 SGHTA and CDR2 FQGTGA. As concerns this clone: Its antigen is unknown. Base qualities were left out, and no much larger clone turns up one base away.

At one collaborating source in Seattle, patients were enrolled during active infection and were followed longitudinally through the course of disease. The collaborating institutions used their own protocols to collect whole blood in K2EDTA tubes. For TCRbeta analysis, collaborators shipped samples in one of three forms: frozen whole blood, isolated PBMCs, or DNA extracted from either of those sample types. This TCR was sampled from a woman in her fifties or sixties with COVID-19, enrolled during active disease. The rearrangement joined TRBV7-3 to TRBJ1-1; matching of 5 bases hints at TRBD1 as the D gene. Sequencing was done on a sample of peripheral blood. The DNA sequence follows: TGTGCCAGCAGCCCGGGGGTCGGGGATGAAGCTTTCTTT. Translated, this gives CASSPGVGDEAFF.